What follows are 14 T cell receptor beta chains derived from one specimen sequenced in a study of brain T cells in children with intractable seizures. Surgery cases with the highest brain T cell transcript signatures were chosen for sequencing. Clones were sequenced by immunoSEQ multiplex PCR, and TCRdb holds only the in-frame ones, with some missing. The data show about 7,800 clones, nearly 75% seen once. Specimen: resected brain tissue, collected at surgery. The receptors shown here come from a boy in the first two years of life with tuberous sclerosis and intractable seizures.

CDR3 nucleotide sequence: TGTGCCAGCAGTGCCCAGGGGACTCGCTCCTACAATGAGCAGTTCTTC. Translated, it gives CASSAQGTRSYNEQFF. The chain is built from TRBV6-1 and TRBJ2-1; tentatively, D is TRBD1 or TRBD2 (6 bases each). Germline-derived CDR1 and CDR2 are MNHNS and SASEGT. This CDR3 spans 16 amino acids. Trimming took 4 bases from V and 0 from J, leaving 13 bases between them.

This clone is medium-sized. The chain recombines TRBV6-6 with TRBJ2-2, with 8 nucleotides matching TRBD1. Losses at the gene ends were 11 bases for V and 3 bases for J; bases not matched to a gene: 2. CDR3 length equals 12 residues. The germline CDR1 and CDR2 sequences are MNHNY and SVGAGI (reference sequence). CDR3 protein: CAYRGYTGELFF. For the CDR3, the DNA is TGTGCCTACAGGGGGTACACCGGGGAGCTGTTTTTT.

A single count supports this clone. The genes are TRBV11-1 and TRBJ2-7, with TRBD2 identical over 14 bases. This CDR3 region has 14 residues. The V gene end was trimmed by 5 bases and the J gene end by 4 bases; junction bases not matched to a gene: 1. Germline CDR1 reads SGHAT; CDR2 reads FQDESV (reference sequence). CDR3: CASSRLAGGYEQYF. Here the CDR3 DNA reads TGTGCCAGCAGCCGACTAGCGGGAGGGTACGAGCAGTACTTC.

The V and J genes are TRBV7-6 and TRBJ1-6, with D possibly being TRBD1 (6 bases). With 7 bases removed from V and 9 bases from J, the gap between germline ends came to 19 bases. Germline CDR1 SGHVS, CDR2 FNYEAQ. This CDR3 is 15 amino acids long. CDR3 sequence: CASKEFTGLGSPLHF. The DNA of the CDR3 is TGTGCCAGCAAGGAATTCACAGGGCTGGGTTCACCCCTCCACTTT.

Relative to its sample, this clone is large (0.1 to 1%). This chain connects TRBV5-1 to TRBJ2-7, with 10 nucleotides matching TRBD2. The V and J ends lost 4 bases and 5 bases, in that order; junction bases with no gene match: 9. CDR1 SGHRS and CDR2 YFSETQ come from the germline V gene. The CDR3 extends over 15 amino acids. The CDR3 region is CASSPEAGGPDEQYF. CDR3 DNA: TGCGCCAGCAGCCCGGAAGCGGGAGGGCCAGACGAGCAGTACTTC. Full variable domain (outside the CDR3, taken from reference TRBV5-1 and TRBJ2-7): KAGVTQTPRYLIKTRGQQVTLSCSPISGHRSVSWYQQTPGQGLQFLFEYFSETQRNKGNFPGRFSGRQFSNSRSEMNVSTLELGDSALYLCASSPEAGGPDEQYFGPGTRLTVT.

The rearrangement links TRBV6-6 to TRBJ1-4, with unresolved D. The ends were cut back, 11 bases at V and 4 bases at J, with 11 bases in the middle. Germline V gene data show CDR1 as MNHNY and CDR2 as SVGAGI (reference sequence). CDR3 size: 12 residues. The CDR3 reads CALRLDNEKLFF. Here the CDR3 DNA reads TGTGCCCTCAGGTTGGATAATGAAAAACTGTTTTTT.

The rearrangement uses TRBV30 and TRBJ2-3; the match to TRBD2 covers 10 bases. The germline gives CDR1 GTSNPN, CDR2 SVGIG (reference sequence). The V gene end was trimmed by 4 bases and the J gene end by 4 bases; junction bases not matched to a gene: 2. CDR3 length: 13 amino acids. The DNA of the CDR3 is TGTGCCTGGAAAAGCGGGAGGGCAGATACGCAGTATTTT. Its protein is CAWKSGRADTQYF. Complete variable domain (other parts from reference TRBV30 and TRBJ2-3): SQTIHQWPATLVQPVGSPLSLECTVEGTSNPNLYWYRQAAGRGLQLLFYSVGIGQISSEVPQNLSASRPQDRQFILSSKKLLLSDSGFYLCAWKSGRADTQYFGPGTRLTVL.

This clone showed up just once. V and J are TRBV10-3 and TRBJ2-1; TRBD1 matches at 7 bases. V gave up 0 bases and J gave up 7 bases; unmatched junction bases: 3. Germline V gene lookup returns CDR1 ENHRY and CDR2 SYGVKD. The CDR3 length is 14 residues. In DNA, the CDR3 is TGTGCCATCAGTGAGTCGACAGGGATGAATGAGCAGTTCTTC. Translating it yields CAISESTGMNEQFF.

The chain combines TRBV6-6 with TRBJ1-5; no reliable D call. The germline CDR1 and CDR2 sequences are MNHNY and SVGAGI (reference sequence). V shed 5 bases and J shed 3 bases, with 11 bases lying between them. This CDR3 is 14 amino acids long. CDR3 DNA: TGTGCCAGCAGTCCCCACCTAGACAATCAGCCCCAGCATTTT. Translated, it gives CASSPHLDNQPQHF.

This sequence joins TRBV5-5 and TRBJ2-2, with TRBD2 matching 7 bases. In germline, CDR1 is SGHKS, CDR2 YYEKEE (reference sequence). The CDR3 spans 17 residues. V lost 4 bases, J lost 4 bases, and 13 bases stayed unmatched. The CDR3 DNA follows: TGTGCCAGCAGCGCCTTCGGGGGAGGGGAGATCACCGGGGAGCTGTTTTTT. Residues: CASSAFGGGEITGELFF.

The chain combines TRBV4-1 with TRBJ2-1; D remains unclear. Germline V CDR1 and CDR2: MGHRA, YSYEKL. The CDR3 runs to 18 residues. V was trimmed by 0 bases and J by 0 bases, leaving 15 bases between them. In DNA form, the CDR3 reads TGCGCCAGCAGCCAAGATCATGACTCCCTGAGCTCCTACAATGAGCAGTTCTTC. Amino acids: CASSQDHDSLSSYNEQFF.

This clone has only a few counts. The gene calls are TRBV7-6 and TRBJ2-2; 7 bases align to TRBD1. The V segment lost 4 bases and the J segment 6 bases; nucleotides outside the gene matches: 8. Germline loops: CDR1 SGHVS, CDR2 FNYEAQ. The CDR3 length is 15 residues. The CDR3 spells CASSSRQGRAGELFF. The CDR3 DNA sequence: TGTGCCAGCAGCTCCCGACAGGGACGGGCCGGGGAGCTGTTTTTT.

This chain uses TRBV2 with TRBJ2-2; D remains unclear. Germline values: CDR1 SNHLY, CDR2 FYNNEI. CDR3 length: 15 residues. V lost 7 bases to trimming and J lost 1 base, with 13 bases between them. The CDR3 DNA reads as TGTGCCAGCACTCGCTCGGAGCTGAACACCGGGGAGCTGTTTTTT. It is translated as CASTRSELNTGELFF.

The chain employs TRBV7-8 and TRBJ2-7; D unclear. V lost 1 base, J lost 1 base, and 11 bases lay in between. CDR1 is SGHVS, CDR2 FQNEAQ, per germline. The length of the CDR3 is 15 residues. In nucleotides, the CDR3 is TGTGCCAGCAGCTTAGAGGGCAGGTCTTCCTACGAGCAGTACTTC. Translated, it gives CASSLEGRSSYEQYF.